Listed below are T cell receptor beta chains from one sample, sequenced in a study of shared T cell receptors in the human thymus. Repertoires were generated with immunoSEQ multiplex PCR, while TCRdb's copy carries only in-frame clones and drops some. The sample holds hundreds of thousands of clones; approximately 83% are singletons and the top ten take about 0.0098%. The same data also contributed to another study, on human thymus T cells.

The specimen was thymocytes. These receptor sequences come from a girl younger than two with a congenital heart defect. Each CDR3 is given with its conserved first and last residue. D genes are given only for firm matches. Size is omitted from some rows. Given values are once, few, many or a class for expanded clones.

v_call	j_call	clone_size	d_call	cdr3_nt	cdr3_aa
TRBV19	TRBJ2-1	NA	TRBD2	TGTGCCAGTAGTATAGATCGGGGGGGCGTTTGCAATGAGCAGTTCTTC	CASSIDRGGVCNEQFF
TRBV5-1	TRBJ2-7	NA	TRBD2	TGCGCCAGCAGCCCGGGACTATTCACAGAGCAGTACTTC	CASSPGLFTEQYF
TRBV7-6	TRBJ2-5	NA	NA	TGTGCCAGCAGGCGCCGGGACACCCAAGAGACCCAGTACTTC	CASRRRDTQETQYF
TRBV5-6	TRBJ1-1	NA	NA	TGTGCCAGCAGCTACAGGCTTCTTAGGGGCACTGAAGCTTTCTTT	CASSYRLLRGTEAFF
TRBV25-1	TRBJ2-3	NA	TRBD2	TGTGCCAGCAGTGAATTAAGCGGGGGGGGTGCAGATACGCAGTATTTT	CASSELSGGGADTQYF
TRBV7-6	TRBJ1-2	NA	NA	TGTGCCAGCAGCCTTACCAGAAAACCCAGGGTACATGGCTACACCTTC	CASSLTRKPRVHGYTF
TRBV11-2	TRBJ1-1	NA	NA	TGTGCCAGCACCAACGGGATTGACACTGAAGCTTTCTTT	CASTNGIDTEAFF
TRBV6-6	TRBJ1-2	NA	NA	TGTGCCAGCAGCCCCCGGGGGTTTTACTATGGCTACACCTTC	CASSPRGFYYGYTF
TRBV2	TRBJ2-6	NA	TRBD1	TGTGCCAGCAGTGAAGCAGGTGCTTTTGTAGGGACAGTGAGCTCTGGGGCCAACGTCCTGACTTTC	CASSEAGAFVGTVSSGANVLTF
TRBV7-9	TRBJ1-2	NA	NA	TGTGCCAGCAGCTTAGTGGGTCAGGGTCATGGCTACACCTTC	CASSLVGQGHGYTF
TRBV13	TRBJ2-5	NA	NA	TGTGCCAGCAGCCTACAACTTCCGGGACCAGGGAGGTACCAAGAGACCCAGTACTTC	CASSLQLPGPGRYQETQYF
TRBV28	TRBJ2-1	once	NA	TGTGCCAGCACCGAGGGAACCGACAATGAGCAGTTCTTC	CASTEGTDNEQFF
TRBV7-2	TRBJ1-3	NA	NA	TGTGCCAGCAGCTCCCGTAACCCAGAAGCTGGAAACACCATATATTTT	CASSSRNPEAGNTIYF
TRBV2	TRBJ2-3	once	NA	TGTGCCAGCAGTGACAGGGTAATTTCGCCCTCTAGCACAGATACGCAGTATTTT	CASSDRVISPSSTDTQYF
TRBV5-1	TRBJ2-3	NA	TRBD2	TGCGCCAGCAGCTCTCTGCACGGGGGGGGTGCCACAGATACGCAGTATTTT	CASSSLHGGGATDTQYF
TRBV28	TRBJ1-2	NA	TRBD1	TGTGCCAGCAGTCGCAAGTACAGGGGGCTTGGCTACACCTTC	CASSRKYRGLGYTF
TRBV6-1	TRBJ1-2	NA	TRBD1	TGTGCCAGCAGTGCCCCTGGGACAGATGGCTACACCTTC	CASSAPGTDGYTF
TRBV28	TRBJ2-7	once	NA	TGTGCCAGCAGTTCATCCACAGGGCCCTACGAGCAGTACTTC	CASSSSTGPYEQYF
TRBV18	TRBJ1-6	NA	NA	TGTGCCAGCTCACCTGGTCGAAAGCAGACAGGTGATAATTCACCCCTCCACTTT	CASSPGRKQTGDNSPLHF
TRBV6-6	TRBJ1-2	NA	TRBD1	TGTGCCAGCAGTCCTATTTGGGACAGGGACGTAGGCTACACCTTC	CASSPIWDRDVGYTF
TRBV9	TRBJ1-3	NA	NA	TGTGCCAGCAGCTCTCACAGTCCCTACTCTGGAAACACCATATATTTT	CASSSHSPYSGNTIYF
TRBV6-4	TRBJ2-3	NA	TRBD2	TGTGCCAGCAGTGGGACGGGACTAGAAGGCGATACGCAGTATTTT	CASSGTGLEGDTQYF
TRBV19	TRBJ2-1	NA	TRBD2	TGTGCCAGTGAACCGGGGGGGGGTAGGGAGAAGGGGTCCTACAATGAGCAGTTCTTC	CASEPGGGREKGSYNEQFF
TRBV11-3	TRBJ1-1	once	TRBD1	TGTGCCAGCAGCGGGCAGGGGGTGGCTGAAGCTTTCTTT	CASSGQGVAEAFF
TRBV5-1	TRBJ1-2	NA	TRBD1	TGCGCCAGCAGCTCGCATTGGGACAGGAACTATGGCTACACCTTC	CASSSHWDRNYGYTF
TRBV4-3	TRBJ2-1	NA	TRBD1	TGCGCCAGCAGCCAAGTGGGTCGTGGGGACAGGGTGATCAATCGACGTAACAATGAGCAGTTCTTC	CASSQVGRGDRVINRRNNEQFF
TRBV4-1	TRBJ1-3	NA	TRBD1	TGCGCCAGCAGCCTACCGAACGTACAGGGGGGTGGAAACACCATATATTTT	CASSLPNVQGGGNTIYF
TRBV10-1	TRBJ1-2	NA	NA	TGCGCCAGCAGAGGGGGATACCTCTATGGCTACACCTTC	CASRGGYLYGYTF
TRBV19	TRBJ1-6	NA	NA	TGTGCCAGTAGTATGTTCGCGACAGGCTCTTATAATTCACCCCTCCACTTT	CASSMFATGSYNSPLHF
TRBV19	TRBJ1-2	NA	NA	TGTGCCAGTAGAAAACAGGGAAATCACACCTTC	CASRKQGNHTF
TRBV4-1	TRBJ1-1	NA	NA	TGCGCCAGCAGCCAAGGCGAAGGGGGGGAGAAGAACACTGAAGCTTTCTTT	CASSQGEGGEKNTEAFF
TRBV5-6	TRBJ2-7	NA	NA	TGTGCCAGCAGCTCCTCAGTTAACTCCTACGAGCAGTACTTC	CASSSSVNSYEQYF
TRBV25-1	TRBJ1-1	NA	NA	TGTGCCAGCAGTGCAACTGGGGCGATGAACACTGAAGCTTTCTTT	CASSATGAMNTEAFF
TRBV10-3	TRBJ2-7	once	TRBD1	TGTGCCATCAGTGGGCCGGGACAGGTAGGGGAGCAGTACTTC	CAISGPGQVGEQYF
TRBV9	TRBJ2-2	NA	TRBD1	TGTGCCAGCAGCGTAGTAGGGACAGACCCTTACACCGGGGAGCTGTTTTTT	CASSVVGTDPYTGELFF
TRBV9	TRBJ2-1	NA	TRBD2	TGTGCCAGCAGCGTTGAGACTAGCGGGGGGGCAGGAGAGCAGTTCTTC	CASSVETSGGAGEQFF
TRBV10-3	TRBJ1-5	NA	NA	TGTGCCATCAGTGAGTCGAGTCGACCGGGGCAGCCCCAGCATTTT	CAISESSRPGQPQHF
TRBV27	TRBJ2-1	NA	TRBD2	TGTGCCAGCACCATGAGGGCTAGCGGGGTTCGGGACAATGAGCAGTTCTTC	CASTMRASGVRDNEQFF
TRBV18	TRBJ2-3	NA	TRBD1	TGTGCCAGCTCACACATACAGGGGGCCACAGATACGCAGTATTTT	CASSHIQGATDTQYF
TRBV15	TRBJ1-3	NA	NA	TGTGCCACCAGCTTTGGGACTCTCCGTTCTGGAAACACCATATATTTT	CATSFGTLRSGNTIYF
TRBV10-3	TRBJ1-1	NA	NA	TGTGCCATCAGCAAACAGGGCCAGAACACTGAAGCTTTCTTT	CAISKQGQNTEAFF
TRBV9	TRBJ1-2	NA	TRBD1	TGTGCCAGCAGCGGCCTCGAGGGACAGGCGAGCTATGGCTACACCTTC	CASSGLEGQASYGYTF
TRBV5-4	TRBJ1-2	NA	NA	TGTGCCAGCAGCTCGGACAGAGCACCATCGAGAGGGGGCTACACCTTC	CASSSDRAPSRGGYTF
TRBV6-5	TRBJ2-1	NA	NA	TGTGCCAGCAGGACAAGTAACAATGAGCAGTTCTTC	CASRTSNNEQFF